Below are 25 T cell receptor beta chains sequenced from a single sample in a study of blood T cell repertoires in COVID-19. The table came from immunoSEQ multiplex PCR; TCRdb's copy has only in-frame clones and leaves some out. Of about 180,000 clones in the sample, roughly three quarters were seen once. Sequenced input: peripheral blood. The receptors were gathered from a woman older than 75 with COVID-19, enrolled during active disease.

V is TRBV5-1 and J is TRBJ2-2; D call uncertain. Trimming took off 7 bases at V and 1 base at J, with 17 bases between the two ends. The germline V gene has CDR1 SGHRS and CDR2 YFSETQ. The CDR3 has 16 residues. For the CDR3, the DNA is TGCGCCAGCCAGCTTGAGGCCGAGGTGAACACCGGGGAGCTGTTTTTT. Protein product: CASQLEAEVNTGELFF.

This chain uses TRBV10-3 with TRBJ1-3, with no clear D. The CDR3 is 15 residues long. V lost 0 bases and J 2 bases, leaving 8 bases between the germline ends. The germline CDR1 and CDR2 sequences are ENHRY and SYGVKD. This CDR3 reads CAISESEAAGNTIYF. CDR3 bases: TGTGCCATCAGTGAGTCGGAAGCGGCTGGAAACACCATATATTTT.

The V call is TRBV13, the J call TRBJ2-3, with 7 positions matching TRBD1. Germline lookup yields CDR1 PRHDT and CDR2 FYEKMQ (reference sequence). There are 17 residues in the CDR3. V was pared by 0 bases and J by 4 bases, with 10 bases of the junction left unmatched. The CDR3 DNA follows: TGTGCCAGCAGCTTAGGCACAAGGGGGCTAAGTGCAGATACGCAGTATTTT. It specifies CASSLGTRGLSADTQYF.

V usage is TRBV4-2 and J usage is TRBJ1-6, with D perhaps TRBD1 (5 bases). V was cut by 1 base and J by 5 bases, with 18 bases left in between. Germline V gives CDR1 LGHNA, CDR2 YNFKEQ. The CDR3 is made up of 18 amino acids. The CDR3 spells CASSQVFQGGPNNSPLHF. The CDR3 DNA reads as TGTGCCAGCAGCCAAGTATTCCAGGGCGGACCGAATAATTCACCCCTCCACTTT.

V and J are TRBV27 and TRBJ2-7; no clear D. This CDR3 spans 16 amino acids. CDR1 and CDR2 from the germline V gene are MNHEY and SMNVEV (reference sequence). V was pared by 0 bases and J by 5 bases, with 17 bases between. The CDR3 is CASSLSVAPRPHEQYF. The CDR3 DNA reads TGTGCCAGCAGTTTATCAGTGGCCCCTCGCCCACACGAGCAGTACTTC.

The chain has TRBV19 and TRBJ2-1; 8 bases fit TRBD2. J lost 14 bases, V lost 0 bases, and 15 bases had no gene match. This CDR3 has 16 residues. Germline assignment: CDR1 LNHDA and CDR2 SQIVND (reference sequence). CDR3 DNA: TGTGCCAGTAGTATAGATTTAGCTAGCGGGCGACTCGGGGAGTTCTTC. Encoded protein: CASSIDLASGRLGEFF.

The genes are TRBV11-2 and TRBJ2-2, with D tentatively TRBD2 (5 bases). Deletions cut 2 bases from V and 8 bases from J, with 9 bases between. This CDR3 spans 13 amino acids. Per germline, CDR1 SGHAT and CDR2 FQNNGV. Here the CDR3 DNA reads TGTGCCAGCAGCTTACGCCGGACTGGGGAGCTGTTTTTT. As protein: CASSLRRTGELFF.

DNA of the CDR3: TGTGCCAGTAGTATAGCCGGGACAGGGGCGTACAATGAGCAGTTCTTC. It translates to CASSIAGTGAYNEQFF. The V gene is TRBV19, the J gene TRBJ2-1, with 10 bases aligning to TRBD1. CDR1 is LNHDA and CDR2 is SQIVND in the germline V gene (reference sequence). V dropped 1 base and J dropped 4; count of bases not matched to a gene: 4. This CDR3 has 16 residues.

This rearrangement joins TRBV15 to TRBJ2-1; 13 nucleotides align to TRBD2. Germline-derived CDR1 and CDR2 are LNHNV and YYDKDF (reference sequence). This CDR3 comprises 15 residues. V lost 5 bases to trimming and J lost 8 bases; unmatched junction nucleotides: 6. The CDR3 sequence: CATSSGTSGNHEQFF. CDR3 bases: TGTGCCACCAGCTCCGGGACTAGCGGGAACCATGAGCAGTTCTTC.

V is TRBV6-5 and J is TRBJ2-1, with D possibly matching TRBD2 (6 bases). Per the germline V gene, CDR1 is MNHEY and CDR2 is SVGAGI. The V end was cut by 2 bases, the J end by 3 bases, with 8 bases between. The CDR3 sequence is 14 residues long. CDR3: CASSYGLNYNEQFF. The CDR3 DNA reads TGTGCCAGCAGTTACGGACTAAACTACAATGAGCAGTTCTTC.

The genes are TRBV19 and TRBJ1-4, with TRBD1 matching over 9 bases. The CDR3 is made up of 14 amino acids. V gave up 6 bases and J gave up 4 bases; unmatched junction bases: 3. Germline V gene lookup returns CDR1 LNHDA and CDR2 SQIVND (reference sequence). DNA of the CDR3: TGTGCCAGTAGACGGACAGGGGTTAATGAAAAACTGTTTTTT. It encodes CASRRTGVNEKLFF.

The CDR3 nucleotides are TGTGCCAGCAGCCCGCTTCCAACACCACGGATAGCGGGGGCTCATTACTTC. Encoded protein: CASSPLPTPRIAGAHYF. The chain carries TRBV7-2 and TRBJ2-7, with TRBD2 matching over 9 bases. Germline CDR1 and CDR2: SGHTA and FQGNSA. With V trimmed by 5 bases and J by 13 bases, 24 bases remained unmatched. The CDR3 runs to 17 residues.

V and J are TRBV7-2 and TRBJ1-6; 9 positions agree with TRBD1. This CDR3 has 16 residues. With V trimmed by 1 base and J by 6 bases, 4 bases remained unmatched. The germline V gene encodes CDR1 SGHTA and CDR2 FQGNSA. The CDR3: CASSLGGQGSNSPLHF. The CDR3 DNA sequence: TGTGCCAGCAGCTTAGGGGGACAGGGAAGTAATTCACCCCTCCACTTT.

The genes are TRBV7-3 and TRBJ2-2, with 10 bases that match TRBD2. From germline, CDR1 is SGHTA and CDR2 FQGTGA. The CDR3 sequence is 18 residues long. Trimming took 1 base from V and 7 from J; bases not matched to a gene: 12. This CDR3 is CASSLRLAGVGFVGELFF. The CDR3 DNA follows: TGTGCCAGCAGCTTAAGGCTAGCGGGGGTTGGATTTGTCGGGGAGCTGTTTTTT.

The V gene is TRBV11-2, the J gene TRBJ1-2, with 7 nucleotides matching TRBD1. Trimming cost V 8 bases and J 4 bases; bases outside gene matches: 10. The CDR3 contains 14 residues. Germline V gene lookup returns CDR1 SGHAT and CDR2 FQNNGV. This CDR3 reads CASARDRVSYGYTF. CDR3 coding DNA: TGTGCCAGCGCGCGCGACAGGGTCAGCTATGGCTACACCTTC.

The chain recombines TRBV9 with TRBJ1-3; D unresolved. V lost 3 bases and J 2 bases, leaving 21 bases between the germline ends. The germline gives CDR1 SGDLS, CDR2 YYNGEE. CDR3 size: 18 residues. This CDR3 reads CASSEYLLGSVPGNTIYF. The DNA of the CDR3 is TGTGCCAGCAGCGAGTATCTCCTAGGGAGTGTACCTGGAAACACCATATATTTT.

J is TRBJ2-5 and V is TRBV18; D perhaps matches TRBD1 (5 bases). Germline V gives CDR1 KGHSH, CDR2 LQKENI. The CDR3 has 14 amino acids. The V and J ends lost 3 bases and 5 bases respectively, with 13 bases between them. In DNA form, the CDR3 reads TGTGCCAGCTCACCGAACGGACACGAGGAGACCCAGTACTTC. Its protein is CASSPNGHEETQYF. The variable domain in full, completed from reference TRBV18 and TRBJ2-5, reads NAGVMQNPRHLVRRRGQEARLRCSPMKGHSHVYWYRQLPEEGLKFMVYLQKENIIDESGMPKERFSAEFPKEGPSILRIQQVVRGDSAAYFCASSPNGHEETQYFGPGTRLLVL.

The chain employs TRBV6-5 and TRBJ2-7; 7 bases match TRBD1. CDR3 length: 15 residues. J lost 3 bases, V lost 5 bases, and 10 bases had no gene match. The V gene's germline CDR1 is MNHEY and CDR2 SVGAGI. The CDR3 loop reads CASSPTGTAFYEQYF. The CDR3 bases are TGTGCCAGCAGTCCTACCGGGACAGCCTTCTACGAGCAGTACTTC.

This chain connects TRBV5-4 to TRBJ2-7; the D gene is possibly TRBD2 (5 bases). The CDR3 is made up of 16 amino acids. The ends were cut back, 0 bases at V and 1 base at J, with 14 bases in the middle. Germline assignment: CDR1 SGHNT and CDR2 YYREEE (reference sequence). In DNA, the CDR3 is TGTGCCAGCAGCTTGGCCATAGGACTGCCATCCTACGAGCAGTACTTC. Protein sequence: CASSLAIGLPSYEQYF.

This sequence joins TRBV5-4 and TRBJ2-1, with TRBD2 identical over 7 bases. Looked up from germline, CDR1 is SGHNT and CDR2 is YYREEE (reference sequence). The trim removed 1 base at V and 1 base at J, leaving 2 bases unmatched. The CDR3 consists of 15 residues. The CDR3 spells CASSLPGGSYNEQFF. CDR3 nucleotide sequence: TGTGCCAGCAGCTTGCCGGGGGGATCCTACAATGAGCAGTTCTTC.

This chain uses TRBV5-1 with TRBJ1-1; D is unclear. CDR3 size: 14 residues. V was trimmed by 4 bases and J by 5 bases, leaving 15 bases between them. Germline V lookup: CDR1 SGHRS, CDR2 YFSETQ. Here the CDR3 DNA reads TGCGCCAGCAGCACAGACGTGGTTTGGACTGAAGCTTTCTTT. Its protein is CASSTDVVWTEAFF.

This clone has just a few counts. The chain joins TRBV5-4 to TRBJ2-3; TRBD2 matches 12 bases. CDR1 and CDR2 from the germline V gene are SGHNT and YYREEE (reference sequence). The CDR3 consists of 16 residues. V gave up 4 bases and J gave up 5 bases; unmatched junction bases: 8. The CDR3 sequence: CASSTGLAGGEDTQYF. As DNA, the CDR3 is TGTGCCAGCAGCACGGGCCTAGCGGGAGGGGAAGATACGCAGTATTTT.

This chain uses TRBV18 with TRBJ2-7; 9 positions match TRBD1. Germline trimming cut 2 bases from V and 5 bases from J; bases unmatched to any gene: 10. Germline loops: CDR1 KGHSH, CDR2 LQKENI. The CDR3 length is 16 residues. CDR3 bases: TGTGCCAGCTCACCATCCTATTACCGGGACAGGGACGAGCAGTACTTC. This sequence encodes CASSPSYYRDRDEQYF.

J is TRBJ1-1 and V is TRBV2, with D perhaps matching TRBD1 (5 bases). Trimming removed 5 bases from V and 2 bases from J, with 9 bases in between. Germline CDR1 reads SNHLY; CDR2 reads FYNNEI. This CDR3 is 13 amino acids long. CDR3 sequence (DNA): TGTGCCAGCAGTCTTGACAGAAACACTGAAGCTTTCTTT. Protein: CASSLDRNTEAFF.

This clone occurred once. The rearrangement uses TRBV3-1 (or the pseudogene TRBV3-2) and TRBJ2-7, with 10 positions matching TRBD1. Germline CDR1 and CDR2: LGHDT and YNNKEL (reference sequence). With 4 bases clipped from V and 4 bases from J, the junction kept 7 bases outside the gene matches. The CDR3 spans 15 residues. This chain's CDR3 is CASSPDRGHWYEQYF. The CDR3 DNA follows: TGTGCCAGCAGCCCAGACAGGGGGCATTGGTACGAGCAGTACTTC.